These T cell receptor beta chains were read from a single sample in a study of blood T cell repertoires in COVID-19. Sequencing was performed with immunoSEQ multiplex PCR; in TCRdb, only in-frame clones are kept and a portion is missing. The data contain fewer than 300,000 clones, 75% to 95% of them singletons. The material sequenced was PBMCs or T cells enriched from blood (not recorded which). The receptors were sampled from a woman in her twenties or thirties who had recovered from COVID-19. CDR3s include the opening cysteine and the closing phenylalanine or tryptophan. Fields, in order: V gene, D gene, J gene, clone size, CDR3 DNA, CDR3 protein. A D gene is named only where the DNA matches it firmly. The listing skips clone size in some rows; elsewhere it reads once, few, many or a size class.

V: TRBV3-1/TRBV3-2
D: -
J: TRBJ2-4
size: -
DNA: TGTGCCAGCAGCAACCCGGGACTAGCCAAAAACATTCAGTACTTC
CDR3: CASSNPGLAKNIQYF

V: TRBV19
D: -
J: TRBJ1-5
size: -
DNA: TGTGCCAGCCAGGGCAGCAATCAGCCCCAGCATTTT
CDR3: CASQGSNQPQHF

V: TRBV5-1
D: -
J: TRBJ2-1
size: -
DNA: TGCGCCAGCAGCTTGTACAGGTCGGGCGTTGATGAGCAGTTCTTC
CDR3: CASSLYRSGVDEQFF

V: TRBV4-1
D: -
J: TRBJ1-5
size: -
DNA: TGCGCCAGCAGCCAGGACGGCGGGCGGCCCCAGCATTTT
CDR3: CASSQDGGRPQHF

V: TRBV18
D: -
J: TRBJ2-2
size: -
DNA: TGTGCCAGCTCACTCGGACTGAACACCGGGGAGCTGTTTTTT
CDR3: CASSLGLNTGELFF

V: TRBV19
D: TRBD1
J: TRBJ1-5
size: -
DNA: TGTGCCAGTAGTTCGGGACAGGGCTTTATCCGCAATCAGCCCCAGCATTTT
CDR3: CASSSGQGFIRNQPQHF

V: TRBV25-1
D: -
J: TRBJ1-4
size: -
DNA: TGTGCCAGCAGTCCCACGACAGGCGCAAATGAAAAACTGTTTTTT
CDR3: CASSPTTGANEKLFF

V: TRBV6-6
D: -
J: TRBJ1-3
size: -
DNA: TGTGCCAGCAGTTACAGCCCCCTTGGAAACACCATATATTTT
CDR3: CASSYSPLGNTIYF

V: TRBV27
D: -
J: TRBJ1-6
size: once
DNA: TGTGCCAGCAGTTTGTGGCCGAATTCACCCCTCCACTTT
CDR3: CASSLWPNSPLHF

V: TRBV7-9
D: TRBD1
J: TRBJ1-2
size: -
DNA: TGTGCCAGCAGCTTAGTGGGGAACAGGGGGCGGAATGGCTACACCTTC
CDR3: CASSLVGNRGRNGYTF

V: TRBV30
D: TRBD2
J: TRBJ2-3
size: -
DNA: TGTGCCTGCTTTAGCGGGGAGGGAAACACAGATACGCAGTATTTT
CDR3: CACFSGEGNTDTQYF

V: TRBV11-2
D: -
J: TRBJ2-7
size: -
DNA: TGTGCCAGCAGCGGAAAATCAGGGCGGGAGCAGTACTTC
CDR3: CASSGKSGREQYF